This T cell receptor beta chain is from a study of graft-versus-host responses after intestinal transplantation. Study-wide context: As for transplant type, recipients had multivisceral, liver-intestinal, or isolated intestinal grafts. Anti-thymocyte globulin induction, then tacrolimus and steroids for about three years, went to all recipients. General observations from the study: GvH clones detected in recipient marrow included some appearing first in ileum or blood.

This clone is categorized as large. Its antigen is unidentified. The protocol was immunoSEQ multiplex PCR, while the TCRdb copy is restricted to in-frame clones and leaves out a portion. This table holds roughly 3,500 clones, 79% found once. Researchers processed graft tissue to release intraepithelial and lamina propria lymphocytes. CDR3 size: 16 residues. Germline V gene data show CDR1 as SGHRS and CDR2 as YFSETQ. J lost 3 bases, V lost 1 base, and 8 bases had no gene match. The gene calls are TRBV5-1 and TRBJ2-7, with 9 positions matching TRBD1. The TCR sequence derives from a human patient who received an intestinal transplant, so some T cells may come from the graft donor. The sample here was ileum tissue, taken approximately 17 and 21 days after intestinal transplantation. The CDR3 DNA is TGCGCCAGCAGCTTGAGGTGGACAGGGGAACACTACGAGCAGTACTTC. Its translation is CASSLRWTGEHYEQYF. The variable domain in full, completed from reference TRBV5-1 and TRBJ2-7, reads KAGVTQTPRYLIKTRGQQVTLSCSPISGHRSVSWYQQTPGQGLQFLFEYFSETQRNKGNFPGRFSGRQFSNSRSEMNVSTLELGDSALYLCASSLRWTGEHYEQYFGPGTRLTVT.